This T cell receptor beta chain was recovered during a study of T cells in Graves' hyperthyroidism and ophthalmopathy. About the research overall: At the time of initial diagnosis and before any treatment, peripheral blood was collected. Study-level results: Most clonotypes expanded in the thyroid (above 0.001) were also present in blood.

Germline V gives CDR1 LNHDA, CDR2 SQIVND (reference sequence). The CDR3 is 17 residues long. Uncontrolled infection, other autoimmune disease, pregnancy or lactation disqualified patients from enrolment. This clonotype was seen a single time. Its antigen is unidentified. A much more abundant neighbour one base away suggests this may be a read error. Amplified TCR beta CDR3 regions came from RNA transcripts. HTBI primers were used for first-round RT-PCR of the TCR CDR3. TCRdb re-analysed the multiplex PCR reads in MiXCR, keeping a single row per CDR3 protein. This sample has 470,000 or so distinct CDR3 sequences, with under 25% found just once.

The TCR originated in a man aged 18 to 30 with Graves' hyperthyroidism. The chain carries TRBV19 and TRBJ2-5; D possibly corresponds to TRBD2 (5 bases). Source material: blood. CDR3 residues: CASSIGGLWQDQDTQYF. The DNA of the CDR3 is TGTGCCAGTAGTATAGGAGGGCTGTGGCAGGACCAAGATACCCAGTACTTC.